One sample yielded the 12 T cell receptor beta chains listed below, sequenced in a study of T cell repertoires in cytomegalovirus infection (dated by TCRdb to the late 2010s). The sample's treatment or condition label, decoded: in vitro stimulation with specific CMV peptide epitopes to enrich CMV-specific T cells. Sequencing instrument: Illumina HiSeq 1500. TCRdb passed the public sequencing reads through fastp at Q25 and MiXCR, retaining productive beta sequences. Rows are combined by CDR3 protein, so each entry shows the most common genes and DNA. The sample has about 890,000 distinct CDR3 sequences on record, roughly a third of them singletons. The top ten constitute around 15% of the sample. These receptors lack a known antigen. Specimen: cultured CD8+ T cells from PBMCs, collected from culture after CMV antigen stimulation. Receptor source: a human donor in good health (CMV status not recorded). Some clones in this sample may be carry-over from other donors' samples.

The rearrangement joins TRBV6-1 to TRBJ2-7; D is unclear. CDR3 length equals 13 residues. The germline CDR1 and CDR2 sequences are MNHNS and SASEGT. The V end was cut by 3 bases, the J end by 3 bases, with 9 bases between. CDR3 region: CASSEVVNYEQYF. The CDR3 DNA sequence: TGTGCCAGCAGTGAGGTCGTGAACTACGAGCAGTACTTC.

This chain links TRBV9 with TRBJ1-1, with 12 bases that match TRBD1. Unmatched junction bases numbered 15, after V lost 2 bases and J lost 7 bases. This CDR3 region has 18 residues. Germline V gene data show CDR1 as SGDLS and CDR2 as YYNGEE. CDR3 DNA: TGTGCCAGCAGCGTTAGACCATCGCCGGGACAGGGGGCGGGTGAAGCTTTCTTT. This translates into CASSVRPSPGQGAGEAFF.

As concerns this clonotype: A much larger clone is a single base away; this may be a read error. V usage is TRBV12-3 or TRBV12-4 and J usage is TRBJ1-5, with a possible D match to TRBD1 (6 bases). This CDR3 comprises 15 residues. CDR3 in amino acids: CASSPYREVNQLQHF. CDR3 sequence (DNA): TGTGCCAGCAGTCCGTACAGGGAAGTCAATCAGCTCCAGCATTTT.

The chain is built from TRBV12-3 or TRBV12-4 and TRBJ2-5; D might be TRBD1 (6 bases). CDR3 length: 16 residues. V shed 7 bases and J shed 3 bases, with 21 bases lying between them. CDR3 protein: CASTMTRGAFKETQYF. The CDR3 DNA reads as TGTGCCAGCACCATGACCAGGGGAGCCTTTAAAGAGACCCAGTACTTC.

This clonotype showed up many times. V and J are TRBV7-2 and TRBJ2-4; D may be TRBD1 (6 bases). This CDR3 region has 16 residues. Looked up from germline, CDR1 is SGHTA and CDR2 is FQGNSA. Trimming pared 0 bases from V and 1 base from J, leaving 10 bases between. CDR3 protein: CASSLARGKAKNIQYF. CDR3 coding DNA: TGTGCCAGCAGCTTAGCCAGGGGCAAGGCCAAAAACATTCAGTACTTC.

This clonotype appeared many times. As DNA, the CDR3 is TGTGCCAGCAGCTCGCGACAGGGTAAGAAGAATCAGCCCCAGCATTTT. Translated, it gives CASSSRQGKKNQPQHF. The chain joins TRBV7-8 to TRBJ1-5, with TRBD1 matching over 7 bases. The germline CDR1 and CDR2 sequences are SGHVS and FQNEAQ. The trim removed 4 bases at V and 4 bases at J, leaving 10 bases unmatched. This CDR3 is 16 amino acids long.

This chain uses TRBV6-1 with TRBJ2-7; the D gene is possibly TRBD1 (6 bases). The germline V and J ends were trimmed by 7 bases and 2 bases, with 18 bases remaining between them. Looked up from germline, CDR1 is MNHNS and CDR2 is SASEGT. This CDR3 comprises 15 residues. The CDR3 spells CASTGWVTGTYEQYF. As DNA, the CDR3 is TGTGCCAGCACCGGATGGGTCACAGGGACCTACGAGCAGTACTTC.

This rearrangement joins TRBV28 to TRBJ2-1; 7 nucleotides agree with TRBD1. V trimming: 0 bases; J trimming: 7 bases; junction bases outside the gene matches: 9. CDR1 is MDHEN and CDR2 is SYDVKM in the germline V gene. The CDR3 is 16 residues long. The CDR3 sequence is CASSLWSGQVMNEQFF. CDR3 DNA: TGTGCCAGCAGTTTATGGTCCGGACAGGTGATGAATGAGCAGTTCTTC.

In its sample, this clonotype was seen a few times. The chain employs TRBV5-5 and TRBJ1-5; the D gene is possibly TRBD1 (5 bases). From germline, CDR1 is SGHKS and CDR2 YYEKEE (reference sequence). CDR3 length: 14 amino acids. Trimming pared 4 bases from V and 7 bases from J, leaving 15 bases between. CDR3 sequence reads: CASSGRVGLQPQHF. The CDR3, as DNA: TGTGCCAGCAGCGGCAGGGTTGGTTTACAGCCCCAGCATTTT.

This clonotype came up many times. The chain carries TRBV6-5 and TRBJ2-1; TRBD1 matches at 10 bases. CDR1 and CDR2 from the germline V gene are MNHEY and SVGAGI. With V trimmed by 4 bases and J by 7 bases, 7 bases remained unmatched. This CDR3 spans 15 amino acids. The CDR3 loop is CASSLGQGLWNEQFF. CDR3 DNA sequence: TGTGCCAGCAGTTTGGGACAGGGGTTGTGGAATGAGCAGTTCTTC.

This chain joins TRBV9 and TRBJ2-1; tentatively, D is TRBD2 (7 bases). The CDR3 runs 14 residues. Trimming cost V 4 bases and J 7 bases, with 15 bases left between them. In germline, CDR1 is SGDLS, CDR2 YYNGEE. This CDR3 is CASSTSGTRNEQFF. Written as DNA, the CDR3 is TGTGCCAGCAGCACCAGCGGGACACGTAATGAGCAGTTCTTC. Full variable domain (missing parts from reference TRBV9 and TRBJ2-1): DSGVTQTPKHLITATGQRVTLRCSPRSGDLSVYWYQQSLDQGLQFLIQYYNGEERAKGNILERFSAQQFPDLHSELNLSSLELGDSALYFCASSTSGTRNEQFFGPGTRLTVL.

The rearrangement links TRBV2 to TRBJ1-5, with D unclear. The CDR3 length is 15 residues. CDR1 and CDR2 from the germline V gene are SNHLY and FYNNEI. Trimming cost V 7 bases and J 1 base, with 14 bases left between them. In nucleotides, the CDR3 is TGTGCCAGCAACGAAGGTGTAGTAAGCAATCAGCCCCAGCATTTT. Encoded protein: CASNEGVVSNQPQHF. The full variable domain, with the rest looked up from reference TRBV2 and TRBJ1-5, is EPEVTQTPSHQVTQMGQEVILRCVPISNHLYFYWYRQILGQKVEFLVSFYNNEISEKSEIFDDQFSVERPDGSNFTLKIRSTKLEDSAMYFCASNEGVVSNQPQHFGDGTRLSIL.